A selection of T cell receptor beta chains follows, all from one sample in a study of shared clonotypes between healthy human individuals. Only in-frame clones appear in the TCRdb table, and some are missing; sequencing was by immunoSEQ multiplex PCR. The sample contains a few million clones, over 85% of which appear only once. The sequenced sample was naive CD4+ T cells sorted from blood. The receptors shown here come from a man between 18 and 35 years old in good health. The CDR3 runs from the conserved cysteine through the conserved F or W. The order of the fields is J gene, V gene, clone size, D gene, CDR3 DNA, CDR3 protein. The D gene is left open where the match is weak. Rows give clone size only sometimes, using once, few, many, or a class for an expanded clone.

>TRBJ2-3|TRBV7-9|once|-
TGTGCCAGCAGTTGGGACACCTCTAGCACAGATACGCAGTATTTT
CASSWDTSSTDTQYF
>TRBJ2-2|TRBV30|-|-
TGTGCCTCCGGAAAGGGGTCCGGGGAGCTGTTTTTT
CASGKGSGELFF
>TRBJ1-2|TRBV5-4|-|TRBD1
TGTGCCAGCAGCCGCGGACAGGTCGGGAGCTACACCTTC
CASSRGQVGSYTF
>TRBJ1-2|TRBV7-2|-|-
TGTGCCAGCAGCTTAGGGATAGGGGTTTATGGCTACACCTTC
CASSLGIGVYGYTF
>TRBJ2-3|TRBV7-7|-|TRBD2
TGTGCTAGCAGCTTAGGGACTAGCGGCGGGGATACGCAGTATTTT
CASSLGTSGGDTQYF
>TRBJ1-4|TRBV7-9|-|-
TGTGCCAGCAGCTTAGGCCAGGGGCATGAAAAACTGTTTTTT
CASSLGQGHEKLFF
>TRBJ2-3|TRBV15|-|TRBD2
TGTGCCACCAGCAGAGGCGGGAGTGCAGATACGCAGTATTTT
CATSRGGSADTQYF
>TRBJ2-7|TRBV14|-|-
TGTGCCAGCAGTCGCGGACCGCTCTACGAGCAGTACTTC
CASSRGPLYEQYF
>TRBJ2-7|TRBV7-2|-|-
TGTGCCAGCAGCTTAGCTGGAGGTGGCTTCTACGAGCAGTACTTC
CASSLAGGGFYEQYF
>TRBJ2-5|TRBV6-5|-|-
TGTGCCAGCAGTTCCGCCGGGGAGACCCAGTACTTC
CASSSAGETQYF
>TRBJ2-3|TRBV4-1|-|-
TGCGCCAGCAGCCAAGCGGTCCAAGGCCCAGATACGCAGTATTTT
CASSQAVQGPDTQYF
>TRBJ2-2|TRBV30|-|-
TGTGCCTGGAGGACCGGTCCTAGGGCCGGGGAGCTGTTTTTT
CAWRTGPRAGELFF
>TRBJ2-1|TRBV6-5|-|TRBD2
TGTGCCACCCGCCCAGGACTAGCATACAATGAGCAGTTCTTC
CATRPGLAYNEQFF
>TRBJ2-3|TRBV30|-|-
TGTGCCTGGAGTGCGGTACTGACTACAGATACGCAGTATTTT
CAWSAVLTTDTQYF
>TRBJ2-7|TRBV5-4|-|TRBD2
TGTGCCAGCAGCTCCCGACTAGCGGGAAGCCTGCCCTCCTACGAGCAGTACTTC
CASSSRLAGSLPSYEQYF
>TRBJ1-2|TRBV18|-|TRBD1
TGTGCCAGCTCACCCGGACAGGGGACCTATGGCTACACCTTC
CASSPGQGTYGYTF
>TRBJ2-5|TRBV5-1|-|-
TGCGCCAGCAGCTTCGGGGCAACTAGAGGGGCCCAGGAGACCCAGTACTTC
CASSFGATRGAQETQYF
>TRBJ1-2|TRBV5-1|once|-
TGCGCCAGCAGACAACCAGGAAACTATGGCTACACCTTC
CASRQPGNYGYTF
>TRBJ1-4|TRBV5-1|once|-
TGCGCCAGCAGCTTGGACAGTTGGGCGGAAAAACTGTTTTTT
CASSLDSWAEKLFF
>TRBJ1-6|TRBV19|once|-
TGTGCCAGTAGTATCGGTCCGAGCTCCTATAATTCACCCCTCCACTTT
CASSIGPSSYNSPLHF
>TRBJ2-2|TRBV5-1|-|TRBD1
TGCGCCAGCAGCCTAGACAGGGGGCGCGGCGGGGAGCTGTTTTTT
CASSLDRGRGGELFF
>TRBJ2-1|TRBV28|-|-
TGTGCCAGCAGTTTGACTACTAGACGAGGTGAGCAGTTCTTC
CASSLTTRRGEQFF
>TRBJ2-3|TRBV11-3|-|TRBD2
TGTGCCAGCAGCTTCCGGGGTAGCGGGGGGGCAGATACGCAGTATTTT
CASSFRGSGGADTQYF
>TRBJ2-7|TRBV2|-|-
TGTGCCAGCAGCGTGGACGTCAGCTACGAGCAGTACTTC
CASSVDVSYEQYF
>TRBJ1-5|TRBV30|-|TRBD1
TGTGCCTGGGGGACAGGTCGTGGGGCCCAGCATTTT
CAWGTGRGAQHF
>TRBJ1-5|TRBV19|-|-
TGTGCCAGTAGTATAAGGAGAAGATTAAATAGCAATCAGCCCCAGCATTTT
CASSIRRRLNSNQPQHF